This T cell receptor beta chain was recovered during a study of cytomegalovirus exposure and HLA in healthy donors. Germline V gene sequence: CDR1 SGHTA, CDR2 FQGNSA. The V gene end was trimmed by 5 bases and the J gene end by 6 bases; junction bases not matched to a gene: 4. CDR3 length equals 13 residues. The PCR made use of 60 Vbeta and 13 Jbeta primers. Measured with immunoSEQ multiplex PCR; TCRdb has only the in-frame clones, and not every one. The sample has more than 80,000 clones, roughly 63% seen once. This receptor was taken from a man aged 45 to 65 in good health and CMV-seronegative. The chain carries TRBV7-2 and TRBJ1-5; TRBD1 agrees at 7 bases. What was sequenced was PBMCs. The CDR3 bases are TGTGCCAGCAGCAGACAGGGACCTCAGCCCCAGCATTTT. Protein: CASSRQGPQPQHF.